Sequencing of this T cell receptor (beta chain) was carried out in a study of cytomegalovirus exposure and HLA in healthy donors. Study-level findings and limits: Previous analysis showed most TCR beta V segments were productive about 87% or about 30% of the time. In all likelihood, a cluster of highly shared sequence variants was a sequencing artifact.

Of note for this clone: Its target is not known.

The PCR had 60 Vbeta and 13 Jbeta primers. In the study's own analysis: A follow-up analysis tallied around 80 million unique TCR beta chains, some 11 million shared. The repertoire was sequenced with immunoSEQ multiplex PCR; TCRdb's copy has only in-frame clones and lacks some. V, J and clone size are taken as reported in that table, and D and trimming were inferred from the DNA itself. The sample has 150,000 to 200,000 clones, approximately 78% seen once. The sequence came from a woman in her fifties or sixties in good health and CMV-seropositive. The sequencing sample was made of PBMCs.

The DNA of the CDR3 is TGTGCCAGCTCACCACGAGATATAGGGGGCCTAGGACCCGGGGAGCTGTTTTTT. As protein: CASSPRDIGGLGPGELFF. The rearrangement uses TRBV18 and TRBJ2-2; 7 bases map to TRBD1. CDR3 length: 18 amino acids. Per germline, CDR1 KGHSH and CDR2 LQKENI. The J segment lost 6 bases and the V segment lost 1 base, leaving 14 bases of the junction unmatched. Complete variable domain (other parts from reference TRBV18 and TRBJ2-2): NAGVMQNPRHLVRRRGQEARLRCSPMKGHSHVYWYRQLPEEGLKFMVYLQKENIIDESGMPKERFSAEFPKEGPSILRIQQVVRGDSAAYFCASSPRDIGGLGPGELFFGEGSRLTVL.